The 18 T cell receptor beta chains in this list originate from one sample, sequenced in a study of graft-versus-host responses after intestinal transplantation. Clones were read by immunoSEQ multiplex PCR, and TCRdb kept only the in-frame ones, dropping some. The sample comprises approximately 90,000 clones, 85% to 95% of which are singletons, and 2% rests with the top ten. These receptors lack a known antigen. Specimen: unstimulated CD8+ T cells sorted from spleen or lymph node cells, collected before intestinal transplant. These receptors came from a human donor who received an intestinal transplant.

V gene TRBV19 combines with J gene TRBJ1-4; no clear D gene. The germline V gene has CDR1 LNHDA and CDR2 SQIVND (reference sequence). The CDR3 extends over 15 amino acids. V gave up 3 bases and J gave up 0 bases, with 8 bases separating them. The CDR3: CASSIMGATNEKLFF. CDR3 DNA sequence: TGTGCCAGTAGTATCATGGGCGCAACTAATGAAAAACTGTTTTTT. Using reference TRBV19 and TRBJ1-4 for the parts outside the CDR3, the full variable domain is DGGITQSPKYLFRKEGQNVTLSCEQNLNHDAMYWYRQDPGQGLRLIYYSQIVNDFQKGDIAEGYSVSREKKESFPLTVTSAQKNPTAFYLCASSIMGATNEKLFFGSGTQLSVL.

Note on this clone: The germline gene is not matched at one end of the junction; a read error may be the cause. The rearrangement links TRBV11-2 to TRBJ2-1, with 7 bases that match TRBD1. The CDR3 is 14 residues long. CDR1 is SGHAT and CDR2 is FQNNGV in the germline V gene. The CDR3 here is CASSLDQGVNEQFF. The CDR3 DNA is TGTGCCAGCAGCCTAGACCAGGGGGTCAATGAGCAGTTCTTC.

The chain carries TRBV10-3 and TRBJ2-1; 9 nucleotides line up with TRBD2. The CDR3 extends over 17 amino acids. Germline-derived CDR1 and CDR2 are ENHRY and SYGVKD. The V and J ends lost 1 base and 3 bases, in that order; junction bases with no gene match: 7. This CDR3 is CAISEFRGGEHYNEQFF. The CDR3 region has the DNA TGTGCCATCAGTGAGTTCCGCGGGGGGGAACACTACAATGAGCAGTTCTTC.

The rearrangement joins TRBV7-2 to TRBJ2-3; D is possibly TRBD2 (5 bases). The length of the CDR3 is 15 residues. Trimming took off 1 base at V and 0 bases at J, with 8 bases between the two ends. Germline values: CDR1 SGHTA, CDR2 FQGNSA. The CDR3, as DNA: TGTGCCAGCAGCTTAGGGTGGACTAGCACAGATACGCAGTATTTT. It specifies CASSLGWTSTDTQYF.

The CDR3 loop is CASSLKQGPTGELFF. The CDR3 bases are TGTGCCAGCAGTTTGAAGCAGGGGCCTACCGGGGAGCTGTTTTTT. The chain joins TRBV27 to TRBJ2-2; D may be TRBD1 (6 bases). Trimming left V 3 bases short and J 5 bases short, with 13 bases between. The CDR3 extends over 15 amino acids. CDR1 and CDR2 from the germline V gene are MNHEY and SMNVEV (reference sequence).

Concerning this clone: A read error may account for a junction end that differs from germline. This chain uses TRBV13 with TRBJ1-2, with D tentatively TRBD1 (6 bases). The CDR3 length is 13 residues. Germline CDR1 is PRHDT and CDR2 is FYEKMQ (reference sequence). CDR3 sequence reads: CASTLEQGVSYTF. In DNA, the CDR3 is TGTGCCAGCACCTTAGAACAGGGCGTGAGCTACACCTTC.

This chain joins TRBV6-4 and TRBJ2-1; maybe TRBD2 (6 bases). The CDR3 loop spans 15 amino acids. Germline assignment: CDR1 MRHNA and CDR2 SNTAGT. V was pared by 3 bases and J by 0 bases, with 9 bases between. The CDR3, as DNA: TGTGCCAGCAGTGAGGACGGGAGCTCCTACAATGAGCAGTTCTTC. Amino acids: CASSEDGSSYNEQFF.

The chain joins TRBV2 to TRBJ2-3; the match to TRBD2 covers 16 bases. Unmatched junction bases numbered 6, after V lost 3 bases and J lost 6 bases. Germline CDR1 SNHLY, CDR2 FYNNEI. The CDR3 sequence is 17 residues long. CDR3: CASSDTPGLAGGDTQYF. The CDR3 DNA is TGTGCCAGCAGTGATACCCCGGGACTAGCGGGGGGGGATACGCAGTATTTT. Full variable domain (missing parts from reference TRBV2 and TRBJ2-3): EPEVTQTPSHQVTQMGQEVILRCVPISNHLYFYWYRQILGQKVEFLVSFYNNEISEKSEIFDDQFSVERPDGSNFTLKIRSTKLEDSAMYFCASSDTPGLAGGDTQYFGPGTRLTVL.

The chain's CDR3 is CASTPGTGTDTQYF. Written as DNA, the CDR3 is TGTGCCAGCACACCCGGGACAGGCACAGATACGCAGTATTTT. The chain employs TRBV11-3 and TRBJ2-3, with 7 nucleotides matching TRBD1. Germline lookup yields CDR1 SGHNT and CDR2 YENEEA. With V trimmed by 7 bases and J by 1 base, 5 bases remained unmatched. The CDR3 is 14 amino acids. Full variable domain (rest looked up from reference TRBV11-3 and TRBJ2-3): EAGVVQSPRYKIIEKKQPVAFWCNPISGHNTLYWYLQNLGQGPELLIRYENEEAVDDSQLPKDRFSAERLKGVDSTLKIQPAELGDSAVYLCASTPGTGTDTQYFGPGTRLTVL.

The chain couples TRBV9 to TRBJ1-1, with unresolved D. V gave up 0 bases and J gave up 4 bases, with 10 bases separating them. Looked up from germline, CDR1 is SGDLS and CDR2 is YYNGEE. This CDR3 is built from 14 residues. CDR3: CASSVASGSTEAFF. The CDR3 region has the DNA TGTGCCAGCAGCGTAGCTAGCGGGAGCACTGAAGCTTTCTTT.

The rearrangement links TRBV11-2 to TRBJ2-7; D might be TRBD1 (5 bases). V gave up 3 bases and J gave up 5 bases, with 14 bases separating them. CDR3 length: 14 amino acids. The germline CDR1 and CDR2 sequences are SGHAT and FQNNGV. DNA of the CDR3: TGTGCCAGCAGCTTGTATGGGGCGGACCACGAGCAGTACTTC. As protein: CASSLYGADHEQYF.

In DNA, the CDR3 is TGTGCCAGCAGTCCTCTACAGGGGTTTCACACTGAAGCTTTCTTT. Translating it yields CASSPLQGFHTEAFF. The genes are TRBV6-5 and TRBJ1-1; 7 bases fit TRBD1. This CDR3 has 15 residues. CDR1 MNHEY and CDR2 SVGAGI come from the germline V gene. The V and J ends lost 5 bases and 3 bases, in that order; junction bases with no gene match: 9.

This chain joins TRBV5-6 and TRBJ2-7; D not resolved. Germline CDR1 SGHDT, CDR2 YYEEEE. V was clipped by 4 bases and J by 5 bases, with 13 bases between them. The CDR3 length is 13 residues. The CDR3 DNA sequence: TGTGCCAGCAGCCCGGAGTCCGAACACGAGCAGTACTTC. Translated: CASSPESEHEQYF.

This clone was counted only a few times. Within the sample, other DNA sequences also encode this same CDR3. The V call is TRBV2, the J call TRBJ1-1; D is ambiguous. V lost 1 base, J lost 1 base, and 7 bases lay in between. This CDR3 comprises 14 residues. The germline CDR1 and CDR2 sequences are SNHLY and FYNNEI. CDR3 in DNA: TGTGCCAGCAGTGAAGGGAGGGCGAACACTGAAGCTTTCTTT. This codes for CASSEGRANTEAFF. The whole variable domain, filled in from reference TRBV2 and TRBJ1-1, reads EPEVTQTPSHQVTQMGQEVILRCVPISNHLYFYWYRQILGQKVEFLVSFYNNEISEKSEIFDDQFSVERPDGSNFTLKIRSTKLEDSAMYFCASSEGRANTEAFFGQGTRLTVV.

The rearrangement joins TRBV6-5 to TRBJ1-2; 10 bases are a match to TRBD1. The V and J ends lost 3 bases and 8 bases, in that order; junction bases with no gene match: 9. This CDR3 comprises 15 residues. The germline V gene encodes CDR1 MNHEY and CDR2 SVGAGI. The CDR3 DNA follows: TGTGCCAGCAGTTATCAGGCGACAGGGGGCGACGGCTACACCTTC. Protein product: CASSYQATGGDGYTF.

The chain uses TRBV7-9 and TRBJ2-7; 8 bases are shared with TRBD1. The CDR3 runs to 16 residues. Germline lookup yields CDR1 SEHNR and CDR2 FQNEAQ (reference sequence). The V gene end was trimmed by 3 bases and the J gene end by 2 bases; junction bases not matched to a gene: 9. The chain's CDR3 is CASSFSGGPTAYEQYF. In DNA, the CDR3 is TGTGCCAGCAGCTTCTCAGGGGGCCCCACCGCCTACGAGCAGTACTTC.

The gene calls are TRBV19 and TRBJ1-1; D remains unclear. Germline CDR1 reads LNHDA; CDR2 reads SQIVND (reference sequence). The CDR3 extends over 13 amino acids. V was clipped by 7 bases and J by 0 bases, with 9 bases between them. CDR3 nucleotides: TGTGCCAGTATGACTATCATGAACACTGAAGCTTTCTTT. Amino acids: CASMTIMNTEAFF.

This clone was detected once. The chain uses TRBV27 and TRBJ2-7, with 14 bases that match TRBD2. Germline values: CDR1 MNHEY, CDR2 SMNVEV (reference sequence). After removal of 6 bases from V and 5 bases from J, the junction contained 3 bases not matched to a gene. The CDR3 spans 14 residues. CDR3 sequence: CASRPGLAGDEQYF. The CDR3 DNA is TGTGCCAGCAGACCGGGACTAGCGGGGGACGAGCAGTACTTC.